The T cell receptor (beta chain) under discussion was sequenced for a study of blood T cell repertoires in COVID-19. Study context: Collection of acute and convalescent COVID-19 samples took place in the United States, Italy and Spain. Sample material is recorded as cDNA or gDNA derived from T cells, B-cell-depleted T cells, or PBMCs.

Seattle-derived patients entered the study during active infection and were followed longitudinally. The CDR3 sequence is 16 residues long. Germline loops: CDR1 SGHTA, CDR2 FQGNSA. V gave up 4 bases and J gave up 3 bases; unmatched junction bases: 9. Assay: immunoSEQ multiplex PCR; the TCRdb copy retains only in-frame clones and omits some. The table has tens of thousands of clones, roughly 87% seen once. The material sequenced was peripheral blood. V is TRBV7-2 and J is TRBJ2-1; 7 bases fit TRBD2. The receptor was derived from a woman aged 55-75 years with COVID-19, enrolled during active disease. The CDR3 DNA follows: TGTGCCAGCAGCTCGCTTTGGGGGGGTTACTACAATGAGCAGTTCTTC. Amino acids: CASSSLWGGYYNEQFF.